These T cell receptor beta chains were read from a single sample in a study of blood T cell repertoires in COVID-19. Data came from immunoSEQ multiplex PCR; TCRdb stores just in-frame clones and leaves some out. The sample comprises around 180,000 clones, 74% of which are singletons, and 3% rests with the top ten. Source material: peripheral blood. These receptors came from a woman older than 75 with acute or convalescent COVID-19. Both conserved end residues are part of each CDR3. The D gene is left open where the match is weak. For some rows the clone size is stated as once, few or many, or as a class when expanded; others skip it.

v_call: TRBV28; d_call: NA; clone_size: NA; j_call: TRBJ2-3; cdr3_nt: TGTGCCAGCAGTTTCGCGGGTGTAGGCACAGATACGCAGTATTTT; cdr3_aa: CASSFAGVGTDTQYF
v_call: TRBV10-3; d_call: TRBD1; clone_size: few; j_call: TRBJ1-6; cdr3_nt: TGTGCCATCAGTGACGGACAGGGTAGCTCACCCCTCCACTTT; cdr3_aa: CAISDGQGSSPLHF
v_call: TRBV5-6; d_call: NA; clone_size: once; j_call: TRBJ2-7; cdr3_nt: TGTGCCAGCAGCTTGCGGGAACCGCAGTACTTC; cdr3_aa: CASSLREPQYF
v_call: TRBV10-2; d_call: TRBD2; clone_size: few; j_call: TRBJ2-1; cdr3_nt: TGCGCCAGCAGGCCAGCGACTAGCGGGACTGGGAATGAGCAGTTCTTC; cdr3_aa: CASRPATSGTGNEQFF
v_call: TRBV6-5; d_call: NA; clone_size: NA; j_call: TRBJ2-7; cdr3_nt: TGTGCCAGCAGTTACTCGAATAGCTACGAGCAGTACTTC; cdr3_aa: CASSYSNSYEQYF
v_call: TRBV2; d_call: NA; clone_size: NA; j_call: TRBJ1-6; cdr3_nt: TGTGCCAGCAGTGACGGGGGCTCCTATAATTCACCCCTCCACTTT; cdr3_aa: CASSDGGSYNSPLHF
v_call: TRBV6-5; d_call: NA; clone_size: NA; j_call: TRBJ1-5; cdr3_nt: TGTGCCAGCTTGAGATCGAGATTGCATTTT; cdr3_aa: CASLRSRLHF
v_call: TRBV19; d_call: TRBD2; clone_size: NA; j_call: TRBJ2-5; cdr3_nt: TGTGCCAGTAGTATAGAGACGACTAGCTGGCCCCGGAAGACCCAGTACTTC; cdr3_aa: CASSIETTSWPRKTQYF
v_call: TRBV7-2; d_call: NA; clone_size: NA; j_call: TRBJ2-5; cdr3_nt: TGTGCCAGCACCCTACAGGGGGGGCGAGAGACCCAGTACTTC; cdr3_aa: CASTLQGGRETQYF
v_call: TRBV4-3; d_call: TRBD2; clone_size: NA; j_call: TRBJ2-1; cdr3_nt: TGCGCCAGCAGCCAAGACCCGACTAGCGCTGAGCAGTTCTTC; cdr3_aa: CASSQDPTSAEQFF
v_call: TRBV5-4; d_call: NA; clone_size: NA; j_call: TRBJ1-1; cdr3_nt: TGTGCCAGCAACCAACAGGGCCAGAACACTGAAGCTTTCTTT; cdr3_aa: CASNQQGQNTEAFF
v_call: TRBV19; d_call: NA; clone_size: NA; j_call: TRBJ1-1; cdr3_nt: TGTGCCAGTAAGGAAATATGGGGGCAGTACACTGAAGCTTTCTTT; cdr3_aa: CASKEIWGQYTEAFF
v_call: TRBV7-9; d_call: TRBD2; clone_size: NA; j_call: TRBJ2-7; cdr3_nt: TGTGCCAGCAGCATCCTAGCGGGGAACTCCTACGAGCAGTACTTC; cdr3_aa: CASSILAGNSYEQYF
v_call: TRBV7-2; d_call: NA; clone_size: NA; j_call: TRBJ1-2; cdr3_nt: TGTGCCAGCAGCTTAGTCAGGGGAGACTATGGCTACACCTTC; cdr3_aa: CASSLVRGDYGYTF
v_call: TRBV12-3/TRBV12-4; d_call: NA; clone_size: NA; j_call: TRBJ2-3; cdr3_nt: TGTGCCAGCAGCACGACAGTCCAGACGGAGTATTTT; cdr3_aa: CASSTTVQTEYF
v_call: TRBV6-2/TRBV6-3; d_call: TRBD2; clone_size: NA; j_call: TRBJ2-1; cdr3_nt: TGTGCCAGCAGTACTCTAGCGGGAGGGGCGTACAATGAGCAGTTCTTC; cdr3_aa: CASSTLAGGAYNEQFF
v_call: TRBV29-1; d_call: TRBD1; clone_size: NA; j_call: TRBJ1-5; cdr3_nt: TGCAGCGTTATACCGGGACAGGGGGGAGATCAGCCCCAGCATTTT; cdr3_aa: CSVIPGQGGDQPQHF
v_call: TRBV7-9; d_call: TRBD1; clone_size: few; j_call: TRBJ2-7; cdr3_nt: TGTGCCAGCAGCGGGCGGGACAGGTCGTCCTACGAGCAGTACTTC; cdr3_aa: CASSGRDRSSYEQYF
v_call: TRBV28; d_call: NA; clone_size: NA; j_call: TRBJ1-4; cdr3_nt: TGTGCCAGCAGTTTAAGGCAGCCGGGGTTGTTATTTTTT; cdr3_aa: CASSLRQPGLLFF
v_call: TRBV20-1; d_call: TRBD1; clone_size: few; j_call: TRBJ2-5; cdr3_nt: TGCAGTGCGAGTCCGGGACAGGCGTTCCAAGAGACCCAGTACTTC; cdr3_aa: CSASPGQAFQETQYF
v_call: TRBV29-1; d_call: NA; clone_size: NA; j_call: TRBJ2-7; cdr3_nt: TGCAGCGCCGGATCCCCAGACGGGGAGCAGTACTTC; cdr3_aa: CSAGSPDGEQYF
v_call: TRBV3-1/TRBV3-2; d_call: TRBD2; clone_size: few; j_call: TRBJ2-7; cdr3_nt: TGTGCCAGCAGCCATGGACTAGCCTACGAGCAGTACTTC; cdr3_aa: CASSHGLAYEQYF
v_call: TRBV13; d_call: NA; clone_size: NA; j_call: TRBJ1-1; cdr3_nt: TGTGCCAGCAGCTTAGGGGGGCCGGTGAACACTGAAGCTTTCTTT; cdr3_aa: CASSLGGPVNTEAFF
v_call: TRBV30; d_call: NA; clone_size: NA; j_call: TRBJ1-4; cdr3_nt: TGTGCCTGGAGTTCCACAACTAATGAAAAACTGTTTTTT; cdr3_aa: CAWSSTTNEKLFF
v_call: TRBV7-2; d_call: TRBD2; clone_size: NA; j_call: TRBJ2-3; cdr3_nt: TGTGCCAGCAGCTTAGCGGCTAGCGGGGGCACAGATACGCAGTATTTT; cdr3_aa: CASSLAASGGTDTQYF
v_call: TRBV5-4; d_call: NA; clone_size: NA; j_call: TRBJ2-1; cdr3_nt: TGTGCCAGCAGCAACGGGACTTCCGGGCACAATGAGCAGTTCTTC; cdr3_aa: CASSNGTSGHNEQFF
v_call: TRBV28; d_call: NA; clone_size: NA; j_call: TRBJ2-3; cdr3_nt: TGTGCCAGCATTGAGACAGGAGCTCCTAGCACAGATACGCAGTATTTT; cdr3_aa: CASIETGAPSTDTQYF
v_call: TRBV7-9; d_call: TRBD1; clone_size: NA; j_call: TRBJ2-7; cdr3_nt: TGTGCCAGCACCCGGACAGGGGGCTCCCTCTCCTACGAGCAGTACTTC; cdr3_aa: CASTRTGGSLSYEQYF
v_call: TRBV27; d_call: NA; clone_size: few; j_call: TRBJ1-2; cdr3_nt: TGTGCCAGCAGTTCCCAGGGGCGCGACTATGGCTACACCTTC; cdr3_aa: CASSSQGRDYGYTF
v_call: TRBV6-5; d_call: NA; clone_size: NA; j_call: TRBJ1-5; cdr3_nt: TGTGCCAGCAGTTGGACAGTCACAATGGAGCCCCAGCATTTT; cdr3_aa: CASSWTVTMEPQHF
v_call: TRBV24-1; d_call: NA; clone_size: NA; j_call: TRBJ2-2; cdr3_nt: TGTGCCACCAGTGATTTAGGAACTCGGGCCGGGGAGCTGTTTTTT; cdr3_aa: CATSDLGTRAGELFF
v_call: TRBV7-3; d_call: TRBD1; clone_size: NA; j_call: TRBJ1-2; cdr3_nt: TGTGCCAGCAGCTTTCTTTTTACAGGGGGAGGCTACACCTTC; cdr3_aa: CASSFLFTGGGYTF
v_call: TRBV4-3; d_call: NA; clone_size: once; j_call: TRBJ2-2; cdr3_nt: TGCGCCAGCAGCCAAGAGTGGGCCCGGGGCACCGGGGAGCTGTTTTTT; cdr3_aa: CASSQEWARGTGELFF
v_call: TRBV27; d_call: TRBD2; clone_size: NA; j_call: TRBJ2-7; cdr3_nt: TGTGCCAGCAGTTCCGGACTAGGTCCCCTCGAGCAGTACTTC; cdr3_aa: CASSSGLGPLEQYF
v_call: TRBV4-2; d_call: TRBD2; clone_size: few; j_call: TRBJ2-7; cdr3_nt: TGTGCCAGCAGCCAAGCCGGGACTAGCGGGGATCCGGGGCAGTACTTC; cdr3_aa: CASSQAGTSGDPGQYF
v_call: TRBV24-1; d_call: TRBD2; clone_size: NA; j_call: TRBJ2-1; cdr3_nt: TGTGCCACCAGTGATTTAGAAGCGGGGTCCTACAATGAGCAGTTCTTC; cdr3_aa: CATSDLEAGSYNEQFF
v_call: TRBV2; d_call: TRBD1; clone_size: NA; j_call: TRBJ1-5; cdr3_nt: TGTGCCAGCAGTGAAGCATTAGGACAGGGGGTAGAGCCCCAGCATTTT; cdr3_aa: CASSEALGQGVEPQHF
v_call: TRBV27; d_call: TRBD1; clone_size: once; j_call: TRBJ1-2; cdr3_nt: TGTGCCAGCAGACCCTGGACAGGGGGCCGGACAGACTATGGCTACACCTTC; cdr3_aa: CASRPWTGGRTDYGYTF
v_call: TRBV29-1; d_call: TRBD1; clone_size: NA; j_call: TRBJ1-6; cdr3_nt: TGCAGCCTTCGGACGGGACAGGGCCCTACTAGCTCCTATAATTCACCCCTCCACTTT; cdr3_aa: CSLRTGQGPTSSYNSPLHF
v_call: TRBV13; d_call: NA; clone_size: NA; j_call: TRBJ2-3; cdr3_nt: TGTGCCAGCAGCTTAGGAGACGGGGGCACAGATACGCAGTATTTT; cdr3_aa: CASSLGDGGTDTQYF
v_call: TRBV3-1/TRBV3-2; d_call: NA; clone_size: NA; j_call: TRBJ1-4; cdr3_nt: TGTGCCAGCAGCCAAGATCCCCGGCAGGGTAATGAAAAACTGTTTTTT; cdr3_aa: CASSQDPRQGNEKLFF
v_call: TRBV30; d_call: TRBD2; clone_size: NA; j_call: TRBJ2-7; cdr3_nt: TGTGCCTGGAGCGAACTAGCGGGAGGCTACGAGCAGTACTTC; cdr3_aa: CAWSELAGGYEQYF
v_call: TRBV19; d_call: NA; clone_size: few; j_call: TRBJ2-7; cdr3_nt: TGTGCCAGTAGTACAGGGGCGGGCGATGGGGATTTCTACGAGCAGTACTTC; cdr3_aa: CASSTGAGDGDFYEQYF
v_call: TRBV18; d_call: NA; clone_size: NA; j_call: TRBJ1-1; cdr3_nt: TGTGCCAGCTCACCCCAAACAGGGCGGAACACTGAAGCTTTCTTT; cdr3_aa: CASSPQTGRNTEAFF
v_call: TRBV7-3; d_call: TRBD2; clone_size: NA; j_call: TRBJ2-1; cdr3_nt: TGTGCCAGCAGCTTAACTCAGCTAGCGGGAGGGCCGAATGAGCAGTTCTTC; cdr3_aa: CASSLTQLAGGPNEQFF
v_call: TRBV18; d_call: NA; clone_size: few; j_call: TRBJ1-1; cdr3_nt: TGTGCCAGCTCACCTACCTTGGCAGTCATGAACACTGAAGCTTTCTTT; cdr3_aa: CASSPTLAVMNTEAFF
v_call: TRBV2; d_call: TRBD2; clone_size: once; j_call: TRBJ2-7; cdr3_nt: TGTGCCAGCAGTGGGGGGTTGGGTAGCGGGTACGAGCAGTACTTC; cdr3_aa: CASSGGLGSGYEQYF
v_call: TRBV7-9; d_call: NA; clone_size: NA; j_call: TRBJ1-4; cdr3_nt: TGTGCCAGCCATGGAGAGGATGAAAAACTGTTTTTT; cdr3_aa: CASHGEDEKLFF
v_call: TRBV6-1; d_call: TRBD1; clone_size: NA; j_call: TRBJ1-6; cdr3_nt: TGTGCCAGCAGTGAAGCGGACAGGGGCTCCTATAATTCACCCCTCCACTTT; cdr3_aa: CASSEADRGSYNSPLHF
v_call: TRBV11-2; d_call: NA; clone_size: NA; j_call: TRBJ2-7; cdr3_nt: TGTGCCAGCAGCTTAGTAGGGTTAGCGGCCCACTCCTACGAGCAGTACTTC; cdr3_aa: CASSLVGLAAHSYEQYF
v_call: TRBV7-2; d_call: NA; clone_size: few; j_call: TRBJ1-5; cdr3_nt: TGTGCCAGCAGCCCGACTCCTCTTAGCAATCAGCCCCAGCATTTT; cdr3_aa: CASSPTPLSNQPQHF
v_call: TRBV7-8; d_call: TRBD1; clone_size: NA; j_call: TRBJ1-4; cdr3_nt: TGTGCCAGCAGCCTAGACAGGGGGGAGTATGAAAAACTGTTTTTT; cdr3_aa: CASSLDRGEYEKLFF
v_call: TRBV2; d_call: TRBD2; clone_size: NA; j_call: TRBJ2-2; cdr3_nt: TGTGCCATTCAGGGACTAGCTGGGACAATAGGGGAGCTGTTTTTT; cdr3_aa: CAIQGLAGTIGELFF
v_call: TRBV10-3; d_call: TRBD1; clone_size: NA; j_call: TRBJ1-1; cdr3_nt: TGTGCCATCAGTGAGTTTACAGGGGACACTGAAGCTTTCTTT; cdr3_aa: CAISEFTGDTEAFF